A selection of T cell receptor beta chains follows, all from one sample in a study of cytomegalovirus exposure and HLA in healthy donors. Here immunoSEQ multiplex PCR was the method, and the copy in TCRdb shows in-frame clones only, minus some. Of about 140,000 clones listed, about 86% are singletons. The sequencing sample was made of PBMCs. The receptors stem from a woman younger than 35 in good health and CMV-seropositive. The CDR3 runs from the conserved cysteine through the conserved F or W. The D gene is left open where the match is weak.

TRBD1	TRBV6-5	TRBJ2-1	CASTPRDSVNEQFF	TGTGCCAGCACTCCCCGGGACAGTGTCAATGAGCAGTTCTTC
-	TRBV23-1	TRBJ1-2	CASSHRGREGTYGYTF	TGCGCCAGCAGTCACCGGGGGAGAGAGGGTACCTATGGCTACACCTTC
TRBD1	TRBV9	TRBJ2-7	CASSARLGTGGDEQYF	TGTGCCAGCAGCGCCCGTTTGGGGACAGGGGGCGACGAGCAGTACTTC
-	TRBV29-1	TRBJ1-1	CSAEDRSKNTEAFF	TGCAGCGCTGAGGACAGATCGAAAAACACTGAAGCTTTCTTT
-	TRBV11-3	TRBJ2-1	CASSYGSGIYNEQFF	TGTGCCAGCAGCTACGGGTCGGGGATATACAATGAGCAGTTCTTC
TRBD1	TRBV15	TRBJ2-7	CATKPGQGSYEQYF	TGTGCCACCAAGCCGGGACAGGGGTCCTACGAGCAGTACTTC
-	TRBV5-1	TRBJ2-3	CASSVLKGANTDTQYF	TGCGCCAGCAGTGTGTTGAAGGGAGCGAACACAGATACGCAGTATTTT
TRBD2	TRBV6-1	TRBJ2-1	CASSPLAGSYNEQFF	TGTGCCAGCAGTCCACTAGCGGGGTCCTACAATGAGCAGTTCTTC
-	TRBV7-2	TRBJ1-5	CASSPNRNQPQHF	TGTGCCAGCAGCCCAAACAGGAATCAGCCCCAGCATTTT
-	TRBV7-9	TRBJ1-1	CASRLHGEAFF	TGTGCCAGCAGGCTGCACGGTGAAGCTTTCTTT
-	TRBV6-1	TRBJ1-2	CASSEPSFPRGYGYTF	TGTGCCAGCAGTGAACCCAGCTTCCCCAGGGGCTATGGCTACACCTTC
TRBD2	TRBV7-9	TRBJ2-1	CASSLALASYNEQFF	TGTGCCAGCAGCTTAGCACTAGCGAGCTACAATGAGCAGTTCTTC
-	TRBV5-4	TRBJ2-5	CASGSIAPETQYF	TGTGCCAGCGGTTCAATAGCCCCAGAGACCCAGTACTTC
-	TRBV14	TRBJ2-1	CASSQGQRSYNEQFF	TGTGCCAGCAGCCAAGGACAGCGCTCCTACAATGAGCAGTTCTTC
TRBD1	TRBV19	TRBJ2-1	CASKTGVYYNEQFF	TGTGCCAGTAAAACAGGGGTCTACTACAATGAGCAGTTCTTC
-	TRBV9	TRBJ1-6	CALGPGSPLHF	TGTGCTTTGGGCCCCGGTTCACCCCTCCACTTT
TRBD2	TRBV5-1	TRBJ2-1	CASSWVMSGGSFSYNEQFF	TGCGCCAGCAGCTGGGTGATGAGCGGGGGGTCCTTCTCCTACAATGAGCAGTTCTTC
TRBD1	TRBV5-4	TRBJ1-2	CASSRKQGAASFHGYTF	TGTGCCAGCAGCCGCAAACAGGGGGCGGCGAGCTTCCATGGCTACACCTTC
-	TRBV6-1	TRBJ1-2	CASGDPGNANYGYTF	TGTGCCAGCGGTGACCCAGGGAATGCTAACTATGGCTACACCTTC
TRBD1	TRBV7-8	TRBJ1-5	CASSSDRAQPQHF	TGTGCCAGCAGCTCCGACAGGGCTCAGCCCCAGCATTTT
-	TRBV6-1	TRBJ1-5	CASSDPSGGTYDQPQHF	TGTGCCAGCAGTGACCCCTCGGGGGGCACCTATGATCAGCCCCAGCATTTT
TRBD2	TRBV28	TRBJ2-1	CASRTSGYNEQFF	TGTGCCAGCAGGACTAGCGGGTACAATGAGCAGTTCTTC
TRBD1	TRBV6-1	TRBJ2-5	CASSVVGQGFGETQYF	TGTGCCAGCAGTGTGGTAGGACAGGGGTTCGGTGAGACCCAGTACTTC
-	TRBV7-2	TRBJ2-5	CASSPLGGETQYF	TGTGCCAGCAGCCCCCTGGGGGGAGAGACCCAGTACTTC
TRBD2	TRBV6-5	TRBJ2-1	CASSLSSGPYNEQFF	TGTGCCAGCAGTCTATCTAGCGGACCCTACAATGAGCAGTTCTTC
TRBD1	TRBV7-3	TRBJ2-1	CASSYGTGLVNEQFF	TGTGCCAGCAGCTATGGGACAGGGCTGGTTAATGAGCAGTTCTTC
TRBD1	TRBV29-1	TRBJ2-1	CSVDGTGVNEQFF	TGCAGCGTTGATGGGACAGGGGTCAATGAGCAGTTCTTC
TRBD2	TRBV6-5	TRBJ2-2	CASSSGGAWTGELFF	TGTGCCAGCAGCTCCGGGGGGGCTTGGACCGGGGAGCTGTTTTTT
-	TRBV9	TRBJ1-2	CASSERRANYGYTF	TGTGCCAGCAGTGAGCGCCGAGCTAACTATGGCTACACCTTC
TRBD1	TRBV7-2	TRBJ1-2	CASSLQGSFYGYTF	TGTGCCAGCAGCCTACAGGGGTCGTTTTATGGCTACACCTTC
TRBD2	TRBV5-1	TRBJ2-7	CASSSRTSRYEQYF	TGCGCCAGCAGCTCGCGGACTAGCCGGTACGAGCAGTACTTC
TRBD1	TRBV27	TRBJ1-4	CASSLQGANEKLFF	TGTGCCAGCAGTTTACAGGGGGCTAATGAAAAACTGTTTTTT
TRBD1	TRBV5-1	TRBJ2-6	CASSRDRASGANVLTF	TGCGCCAGCAGCCGGGACAGGGCCTCTGGGGCCAACGTCCTGACTTTC